This T cell receptor (beta chain) was profiled in a study of blood T cell repertoires in COVID-19. Clones were read by immunoSEQ multiplex PCR, and TCRdb kept only the in-frame ones, dropping some. The top ten hold about 1% of the sample, which has fewer than 300,000 clones, approximately 90% seen once. Per the germline V gene, CDR1 is SQVTM and CDR2 is ANQGSEA. This CDR3 has 13 residues. V usage is TRBV29-1 and J usage is TRBJ1-2; 8 nucleotides align to TRBD1. Input material: peripheral blood. The source is a woman aged 40 to 50 who had recovered from COVID-19. This chain's CDR3 is CRGGQGAEYGYTF. The CDR3 region has the DNA TGCAGAGGTGGGCAGGGGGCGGAGTATGGCTACACCTTC.